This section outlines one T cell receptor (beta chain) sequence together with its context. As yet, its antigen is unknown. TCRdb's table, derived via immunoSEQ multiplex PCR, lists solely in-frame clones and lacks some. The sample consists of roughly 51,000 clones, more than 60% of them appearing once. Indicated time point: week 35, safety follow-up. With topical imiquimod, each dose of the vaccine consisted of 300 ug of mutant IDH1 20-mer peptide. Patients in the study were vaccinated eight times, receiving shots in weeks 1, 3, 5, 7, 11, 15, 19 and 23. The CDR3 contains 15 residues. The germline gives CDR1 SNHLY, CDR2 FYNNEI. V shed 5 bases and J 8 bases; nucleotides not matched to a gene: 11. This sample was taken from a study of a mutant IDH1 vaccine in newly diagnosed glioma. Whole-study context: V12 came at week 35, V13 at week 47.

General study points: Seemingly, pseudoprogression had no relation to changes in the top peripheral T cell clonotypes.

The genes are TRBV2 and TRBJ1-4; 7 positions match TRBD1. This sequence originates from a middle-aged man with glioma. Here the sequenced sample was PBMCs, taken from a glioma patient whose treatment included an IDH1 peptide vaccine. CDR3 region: CASSLETGPGEKLFF. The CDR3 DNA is TGTGCCAGCAGTCTTGAGACAGGGCCGGGGGAAAAACTGTTTTTT.